The 11 T cell receptor beta chains given below trace back to one sample, sequenced in a study of graft-versus-host responses after intestinal transplantation. Only in-frame clones appear in the TCRdb table, and some are missing; sequencing was by immunoSEQ multiplex PCR. The sample has about 25,000 clones, approximately 93% seen once. The sequencing here drew on PBMCs, taken 18 days after transplant. Every receptor here comes from a human patient who received an intestinal transplant, so some T cells may come from the graft donor.

J is TRBJ2-1 and V is TRBV10-2, with 10 bases that match TRBD2. V shed 3 bases and J 15 bases; nucleotides not matched to a gene: 5. In germline, CDR1 is WSHSY, CDR2 SAAADI. The CDR3 spans 12 residues. CDR3 DNA sequence: TGCGCCAGCAGTGATTTAGTAGCGGGGGGGTTCTTC. Its protein is CASSDLVAGGFF.

The chain uses TRBV30 and TRBJ2-3; 10 bases line up with TRBD2. Germline CDR1 reads GTSNPN; CDR2 reads SVGIG (reference sequence). The V and J ends lost 5 bases and 6 bases, in that order; junction bases with no gene match: 11. This CDR3 is 15 amino acids long. The DNA for the CDR3 is TGTGCCTGGGGGGGACTAGCGCCACTGGGGGATACGCAGTATTTT. Translated, it gives CAWGGLAPLGDTQYF.

The chain links TRBV29-1 to TRBJ2-7, with 9 nucleotides matching TRBD1. CDR3 length: 14 amino acids. Germline V gene lookup returns CDR1 SQVTM and CDR2 ANQGSEA. V trimming: 6 bases; J trimming: 2 bases; junction bases outside the gene matches: 8. CDR3 nucleotide sequence: TGCAGCGTAGTAATACAGGGGGCAGCCTACGAGCAGTACTTC. It translates to CSVVIQGAAYEQYF.

The chain couples TRBV2 to TRBJ1-1, with D unclear. Germline V CDR1 and CDR2: SNHLY, FYNNEI. V was clipped by 7 bases and J by 3 bases, with 15 bases between them. The CDR3 is 14 amino acids. The CDR3 loop reads CASTLLLRYTEAFF. The CDR3 DNA reads TGTGCCAGCACCCTTCTACTGCGGTACACTGAAGCTTTCTTT.

V usage is TRBV6-1 and J usage is TRBJ2-1; the match to TRBD1 covers 9 bases. This CDR3 is 12 amino acids long. Looked up from germline, CDR1 is MNHNS and CDR2 is SASEGT. The V gene end was trimmed by 8 bases and the J gene end by 9 bases; junction bases not matched to a gene: 5. For the CDR3, the DNA is TGTGCCAGCGGGACAGGGTACGGTGAGCAGTTCTTC. As protein: CASGTGYGEQFF.

V is TRBV5-1 and J is TRBJ1-2; possibly TRBD1 for D (6 bases). This CDR3 contains 12 residues. Germline loops: CDR1 SGHRS, CDR2 YFSETQ. V was pared by 7 bases and J by 12 bases, with 19 bases between. DNA for the CDR3: TGCGCCAGCCGCGTACAGGAGGGGGTGGACACCTTC. Its translation: CASRVQEGVDTF.

The chain couples TRBV6-5 to TRBJ1-6; tentatively, D is TRBD1 (6 bases). Germline CDR1 reads MNHEY; CDR2 reads SVGAGI. V was pared by 6 bases and J by 9 bases, with 15 bases between. The CDR3 is 14 amino acids. CDR3 sequence: CASSAQGRSSPLHF. DNA for the CDR3: TGTGCCAGCAGCGCACAGGGTAGGAGTTCACCCCTCCACTTT.

The table lists this clone with a count of one. The V and J genes are TRBV7-9 and TRBJ2-7, with D tentatively TRBD1 (5 bases). V lost 5 bases, J lost 6 bases, and 11 bases lay in between. Germline values: CDR1 SEHNR, CDR2 FQNEAQ (reference sequence). There are 12 residues in the CDR3. The CDR3 nucleotides read TGTGCCAGCAGCCCAGGGTTCAGCGAGCAGTACTTC. Protein: CASSPGFSEQYF.

The V gene is TRBV29-1, the J gene TRBJ1-5; no clear D gene. V dropped 6 bases and J dropped 5 bases, with 20 bases sitting between them. The CDR3 spans 15 residues. Germline CDR1 and CDR2: SQVTM and ANQGSEA. The CDR3: CSVQPEGDPHQPQHF. The CDR3 nucleotides read TGCAGCGTCCAACCGGAAGGCGACCCCCATCAGCCCCAGCATTTT.

V gene TRBV5-6 combines with J gene TRBJ1-2; D remains unclear. Trimming left V 4 bases short and J 8 bases short, with 15 bases between. The CDR3 is made up of 13 amino acids. The V gene's germline CDR1 is SGHDT and CDR2 YYEEEE. For the CDR3, the DNA is TGTGCCAGCAGCAAGGAGGGATTGTCAGGCTACACCTTC. Amino acid sequence: CASSKEGLSGYTF.

The chain is built from TRBV4-1 and TRBJ2-2, with D perhaps matching TRBD1 (6 bases). From germline, CDR1 is MGHRA and CDR2 YSYEKL. The CDR3 spans 16 residues. V shed 5 bases and J shed 6 bases, with 19 bases lying between them. CDR3 nucleotide sequence: TGCGCCAGCAGCTTGAATCCCCCACAGGGCTCCGGGGAGCTGTTTTTT. This encodes CASSLNPPQGSGELFF.